Listed here are 20 T cell receptor beta chains from one sample, sequenced in a study of blood T cell repertoires in COVID-19. The repertoire was sequenced with immunoSEQ multiplex PCR; TCRdb's copy has only in-frame clones and lacks some. Of 150,000 to 200,000 clones in the sample, around 89% were seen once. The sequenced sample consisted of peripheral blood. All receptors derive from a man in his fifties or sixties with acute or convalescent COVID-19.

CDR3 bases: TGTGCCAGCAGCCAGGGACTAGCGGGCCTCGAGCAGTACTTC. Protein: CASSQGLAGLEQYF. The rearrangement links TRBV7-2 to TRBJ2-7; 12 bases align to TRBD2. Germline V lookup: CDR1 SGHTA, CDR2 FQGNSA. CDR3 length: 14 amino acids. V lost 5 bases and J lost 6; bases outside the gene matches: 5.

This clone was picked up a small number of times. The chain combines TRBV6-5 with TRBJ1-2; 7 bases align to TRBD1. Germline V gene sequence: CDR1 MNHEY, CDR2 SVGAGI. The CDR3 contains 13 residues. Unmatched junction bases numbered 3, after V lost 6 bases and J lost 2 bases. CDR3 coding DNA: TGTGCCAGCAGGCCGACAGGGAACTATGGCTACACCTTC. Translation gives CASRPTGNYGYTF.

J is TRBJ2-2 and V is TRBV28, with 10 bases matching TRBD1. Germline CDR1 MDHEN, CDR2 SYDVKM. The trim removed 3 bases at V and 6 bases at J, leaving 7 bases unmatched. The CDR3 is 16 residues long. The CDR3 region is CASSLRDRGTAGELFF. CDR3 bases: TGTGCCAGCAGTTTGAGGGACAGGGGTACGGCCGGGGAGCTGTTTTTT.

This chain joins TRBV30 and TRBJ1-2; D is undetermined. The V end lost 2 bases, the J end lost 4 bases, and 11 bases lay between the germline ends. CDR1 is GTSNPN and CDR2 is SVGIG in the germline V gene (reference sequence). This CDR3 is built from 13 residues. The CDR3 is CAWSLEAGYGYTF. The CDR3 bases are TGTGCCTGGAGTCTCGAAGCGGGCTATGGCTACACCTTC.

This clone was recorded only once. The chain is built from TRBV6-5 and TRBJ1-6; D unresolved. The CDR3 spans 15 residues. Germline CDR1 reads MNHEY; CDR2 reads SVGAGI. The V end lost 5 bases, the J end lost 8 bases, and 16 bases lay between the germline ends. The DNA of the CDR3 is TGTGCCAGCAGTACTGAAGAGAGCGGTGATTCACCCCTCCACTTT. Translation gives CASSTEESGDSPLHF.

CDR3 region: CASSRAGGHQPQHF. The CDR3 coding sequence is TGTGCCAGCAGCCGGGCAGGGGGCCATCAGCCCCAGCATTTT. This chain joins TRBV7-2 and TRBJ1-5; 8 nucleotides align to TRBD1. This CDR3 contains 14 residues. The trim removed 5 bases at V and 5 bases at J, leaving 5 bases unmatched. Germline values: CDR1 SGHTA, CDR2 FQGNSA. Looking up the rest from reference TRBV7-2 and TRBJ1-5 gives the full variable domain: GAGVSQSPSNKVTEKGKDVELRCDPISGHTALYWYRQSLGQGLEFLIYFQGNSAPDKSGLPSDRFSAERTGGSVSTLTIQRTQQEDSAVYLCASSRAGGHQPQHFGDGTRLSIL.

As DNA, the CDR3 is TGTGCCAGCAGTGAAAGTGGTACCCACGGAGAGACCCAGTACTTC. Encoded protein: CASSESGTHGETQYF. The chain joins TRBV6-1 to TRBJ2-5; no definite D call. Germline assignment: CDR1 MNHNS and CDR2 SASEGT. This CDR3 comprises 15 residues. V lost 2 bases and J 4 bases, leaving 14 bases between the germline ends.

CDR3 bases: TGTGCCAGCAGTCAGGGTTGGACAGATACGCAGTATTTT. It is translated as CASSQGWTDTQYF. This rearrangement joins TRBV6-5 to TRBJ2-3, with D tentatively TRBD1 (5 bases). Trimming took 5 bases from V and 3 from J, leaving 9 bases between them. The CDR3 totals 13 residues. Germline V gene lookup returns CDR1 MNHEY and CDR2 SVGAGI.

J is TRBJ1-1 and V is TRBV6-5; the D is unclear. The germline V and J ends were trimmed by 2 bases and 8 bases, with 15 bases remaining between them. Germline V gene data show CDR1 as MNHEY and CDR2 as SVGAGI. The CDR3 runs to 14 residues. The CDR3 DNA reads TGTGCCAGCAGTTACGGCATTTTGGGAGCCGAAGCTTTCTTT. Its translation: CASSYGILGAEAFF.

The genes are TRBV19 and TRBJ1-1, with 7 nucleotides matching TRBD1. Per the germline V gene, CDR1 is LNHDA and CDR2 is SQIVND (reference sequence). With V trimmed by 5 bases and J by 6 bases, 9 bases remained unmatched. The CDR3 has 14 residues. CDR3 sequence (DNA): TGTGCCAGTAGTTCCCGAAAAGGGACAGCTGAAGCTTTCTTT. Its protein product is CASSSRKGTAEAFF. The full variable domain, with the rest looked up from reference TRBV19 and TRBJ1-1, is DGGITQSPKYLFRKEGQNVTLSCEQNLNHDAMYWYRQDPGQGLRLIYYSQIVNDFQKGDIAEGYSVSREKKESFPLTVTSAQKNPTAFYLCASSSRKGTAEAFFGQGTRLTVV.

This chain joins TRBV18 and TRBJ1-6; no reliable D call. The CDR3 extends over 17 amino acids. Germline CDR1 is KGHSH and CDR2 is LQKENI. The ends were cut back, 6 bases at V and 6 bases at J, with 21 bases in the middle. The CDR3: CASSDHRRVSVNSPLHF. In DNA form, the CDR3 reads TGTGCCAGCTCGGATCACCGGCGGGTTTCAGTTAATTCACCCCTCCACTTT.

The gene calls are TRBV5-1 and TRBJ2-7, with D possibly being TRBD2 (5 bases). The CDR3 is 13 residues long. With 2 bases removed from V and 1 base from J, the gap between germline ends came to 7 bases. From germline, CDR1 is SGHRS and CDR2 YFSETQ. The CDR3 DNA follows: TGCGCCAGCAGCTTAGACTATTCCTACGAGCAGTACTTC. This sequence encodes CASSLDYSYEQYF.

V usage is TRBV18 and J usage is TRBJ1-5; a weak D match, TRBD1 (6 bases). Trimming shortened V by 4 bases and J by 1 base, and 11 bases separated the two germline ends. Looked up from germline, CDR1 is KGHSH and CDR2 is LQKENI. The CDR3 totals 15 residues. The CDR3 loop is CASSHTDRSNQPQHF. In DNA form, the CDR3 reads TGTGCCAGCTCACACACAGACAGGAGCAATCAGCCCCAGCATTTT.

The rearrangement joins TRBV20-1 to TRBJ2-1; no definite D call. The CDR3 contains 11 residues. Germline V gene sequence: CDR1 DFQATT, CDR2 SNEGSKA (reference sequence). The CDR3 nucleotides read TGCAGGGTCAGATCCTACAATGAGCAGTTCTTC. This codes for CRVRSYNEQFF.

The chain combines TRBV2 with TRBJ1-2; D ambiguous. The ends were cut back, 0 bases at V and 8 bases at J, with 10 bases in the middle. In germline, CDR1 is SNHLY, CDR2 FYNNEI. The CDR3 covers 13 residues. The CDR3 sequence: CASSEAEGSGYTF. The CDR3, as DNA: TGTGCCAGCAGTGAAGCGGAGGGCAGCGGCTACACCTTC.

The chain combines TRBV6-1 with TRBJ2-7; 8 bases map to TRBD2. With V trimmed by 0 bases and J by 1 base, 5 bases remained unmatched. The CDR3 covers 16 residues. CDR1 is MNHNS and CDR2 is SASEGT in the germline V gene. In nucleotides, the CDR3 is TGTGCCAGCAGTGAAGCCGTCGTAGCGGGATCCTACGAGCAGTACTTC. This encodes CASSEAVVAGSYEQYF.

The genes are TRBV27 and TRBJ2-2, with 9 bases fitting TRBD2. After removal of 3 bases from V and 6 bases from J, the junction contained 5 bases not matched to a gene. CDR1 and CDR2 (germline): MNHEY, SMNVEV (reference sequence). CDR3 length equals 15 residues. CDR3 DNA: TGTGCCAGCAGTTTTTATGGCGGGGGGGCCGGGGAGCTGTTTTTT. Its translation is CASSFYGGGAGELFF.

The sample holds a few counts of this clone. CDR3 nucleotide sequence: TGTGCCAGCAGCTTCCGAGGGGGGAACACTGAAGCTTTCTTT. It translates to CASSFRGGNTEAFF. V usage is TRBV11-3 and J usage is TRBJ1-1, with a possible D match to TRBD1 (6 bases). CDR1 and CDR2 from the germline V gene are SGHNT and YENEEA. This CDR3 has 14 amino acids. Deletions cut 3 bases from V and 1 base from J, with 9 bases between.

The genes are TRBV7-2 and TRBJ2-1, with 9 bases matching TRBD2. Germline values: CDR1 SGHTA, CDR2 FQGNSA. This CDR3 contains 14 residues. The trim removed 1 base at V and 10 bases at J, leaving 5 bases unmatched. The CDR3 DNA is TGTGCCAGCAGCTTAGGCGGCGGGGGGGGCGAGCAGTTCTTC. This sequence encodes CASSLGGGGGEQFF. Together with reference TRBV7-2 and TRBJ2-1, the CDR3 gives the full variable domain: GAGVSQSPSNKVTEKGKDVELRCDPISGHTALYWYRQSLGQGLEFLIYFQGNSAPDKSGLPSDRFSAERTGGSVSTLTIQRTQQEDSAVYLCASSLGGGGGEQFFGPGTRLTVL.

This clone was recorded only once. This chain connects TRBV12-5 to TRBJ2-7, with 7 bases matching TRBD2. Germline V gives CDR1 LGHNT, CDR2 FRNRAP. Trimming at V came to 7 bases and at J to 0 bases, leaving 6 bases not matched to a gene. The CDR3 is 14 residues long. The CDR3 DNA is TGTGCTAGTGCCCCAGCGGGAATCTCCTACGAGCAGTACTTC. Its protein is CASAPAGISYEQYF.